The entry that follows covers one T cell receptor (beta chain) sequence. This record belongs to a study of blood T cell repertoires in COVID-19. The overall study: The cDNA or gDNA used as material had been derived from T cells, B-cell-depleted T cells, or PBMCs.

This CDR3 region has 14 residues. Unmatched junction bases numbered 8, after V lost 5 bases and J lost 6 bases. Per the germline V gene, CDR1 is SGHTS and CDR2 is YDEGEE. As processed by the authors: Nucleated cell number was recorded as an estimate derived from reference gene primer amplification. Some clones are missing from TCRdb's copy, which holds only in-frame ones; the method was immunoSEQ multiplex PCR. Clone size and the V and J calls come from that table; the DNA yielded D and trimming. The sample lists roughly 59,000 clones; about 83% were seen once. The specimen sequenced was peripheral blood. V and J are TRBV5-8 and TRBJ1-2; the match to TRBD1 covers 9 bases. This receptor was obtained from a human donor in a cohort sampled during active COVID-19. CDR3 bases: TGTGCCAGCAGTGTTCTTGACAGGGGGAATGGCTACACCTTC. As protein: CASSVLDRGNGYTF.